This T cell receptor (beta chain) was identified during a study of blood T cell repertoires in COVID-19. How the authors handled the data: From reference gene primer amplification, estimates of nucleated cell counts were derived. Sequenced by immunoSEQ multiplex PCR; TCRdb stores in-frame clones only, minus some. For V, J and clone size, that table is used; D and trimming come from the DNA. The table records roughly 250,000 clones, around 85% of them present only once. V lost 5 bases, J lost 3 bases, and 7 bases stayed unmatched. The germline CDR1 and CDR2 sequences are MNHNY and SVGAGI (reference sequence). CDR3 size: 16 residues.

J is TRBJ1-6 and V is TRBV6-6; 7 bases are shared with TRBD1. This TCR came from a woman in her sixties or seventies with active or convalescent COVID-19. The sequenced sample consisted of peripheral blood. The CDR3 coding sequence is TGTGCCAGCAGTCCTGCCGGGACAGACTATAATTCACCCCTCCACTTT. It codes for CASSPAGTDYNSPLHF.